The entry below describes one T cell receptor beta chain. The antigen it recognizes is unknown. Qualities for individual bases were not recorded, and no much larger clone is one base off. TCRbeta CDR3 regions were amplified from genomic DNA by means of the immunoSEQ Assay, a bias-controlled multiplex PCR. The source study handled its data this way. Within the assay, amplification of reference gene primers was used to estimate how many nucleated cells each sample contained. To quantify the absolute abundance of each unique TCRbeta CDR3 rearrangement, sequence reads were collapsed and filtered. For each sample, productive Simpson clonality was calculated by taking the square root of Simpson's diversity index across productive rearrangements. TCRdb holds this immuneACCESS table with in-frame rearrangements only. Some clones are missing; in checked studies, unresolved V genes explain under half, and the rest has no known cause. For V, J and clone size, that table is used; D and trimming come from the DNA. The sample has 250,000 to 300,000 clones on record, 86% of them singletons. The leading ten clones occupy 10% to 15% of the sample.

This sample was taken from a study of blood T cell repertoires in COVID-19 (dated by TCRdb to the early 2020s). Regarding the complete study: Samples from collaborators originated in the United States, Italy and Spain and spanned both the acute and convalescent phases of COVID-19. The prospective study material was composed of cDNA or gDNA derived from T cells, B-cell-depleted T cells, or PBMCs. Deeply sampled blood TCRbeta repertoires from subjects exposed to, actively infected with, or recovered from COVID-19 were included in the dataset. The repertoires were released in a freely available public database intended as a resource for research on the immune response to SARS-CoV-2. Samples were obtained from the ongoing ImmuneRACE study (first 160 participants) and from about 1,300 subjects provided by 6 global collaborators. Sample metadata almost always included a de-identified subject ID, COVID-19 status, age in years and sex. Where available, HLA class I and class II types were obtained from metadata supplied by the sample provider rather than from assay-based typing. General findings and caveats noted by the study authors: The quantity of clinical and demographic metadata differed by source and by participant and was supplied without curation.

One collaborating source in Seattle enrolled patients while the patients were actively infected and followed the patients over time throughout the course of disease. Each collaborating institution followed its own protocols to collect whole blood in K2EDTA tubes. For TCRbeta analysis, collaborators shipped samples as frozen whole blood, isolated PBMCs, or DNA extracted from either of those sample types. The CDR3, from cysteine to phenylalanine, totals 12 residues. Kept here is only the CDR3 DNA, which spans 36 bases and is read in frame from base 1. V loses 3 bases, J loses 8 bases, and the germline ends lie 7 bases apart. Sequences MDHEN (CDR1) and SYDVKM (CDR2) are obtained from the germline V gene.

Input material: peripheral blood. The sequence links TRBV28 to TRBJ1-4; the D gene is not confidently resolved. This clonotype originated in a woman in her sixties or seventies with COVID-19, enrolled during active disease. The CDR3 amino acid sequence is: CASSFLGEKLFF. The DNA sequence is given as TGTGCCAGCAGTTTCCTGGGCGAAAAACTGTTTTTT.